One and the same sample provided the 29 T cell receptor beta chains below, sequenced in a study of shared clonotypes between healthy human individuals. The method was immunoSEQ multiplex PCR; TCRdb's version includes in-frame clones alone and lacks a portion of them. The sample yields about 490,000 clones, approximately 78% seen once. The sample consisted of PBMCs. All receptors derive from a woman in her thirties or forties in good health. Some clones in this sample may be carry-over from other donors' samples.

This clone came up once. The CDR3 spells CASSSGDLWPNTEAFF. In nucleotides, the CDR3 is TGTGCCAGCAGTTCAGGGGATTTGTGGCCGAACACTGAAGCTTTCTTT. The V gene is TRBV28, the J gene TRBJ1-1, with a possible D match to TRBD1 (6 bases). Germline V lookup: CDR1 MDHEN, CDR2 SYDVKM. V was cut by 4 bases and J by 1 base, with 16 bases left in between. The CDR3 spans 16 residues.

The rearrangement links TRBV4-1 to TRBJ2-7, with a tentative D call TRBD1 (6 bases). Germline assignment: CDR1 MGHRA and CDR2 YSYEKL. The CDR3 sequence is 14 residues long. V lost 5 bases and J lost 7, with 18 bases in between. This chain's CDR3 is CASSNGDTEREQYF. The CDR3 region has the DNA TGCGCCAGCAGCAATGGGGACACCGAGCGGGAGCAGTACTTC.

This clone was counted once. The chain employs TRBV19 and TRBJ2-7, with TRBD1 identical over 7 bases. J was trimmed by 2 bases and V by 5 bases; bases with no gene match: 3. The CDR3 has 13 amino acids. Germline loops: CDR1 LNHDA, CDR2 SQIVND (reference sequence). CDR3 region: CASSSGTAYEQYF. CDR3 nucleotide sequence: TGTGCCAGTAGTTCCGGGACAGCCTACGAGCAGTACTTC.

This clone was seen a single time. The gene calls are TRBV7-3 and TRBJ2-5, with a possible D match to TRBD1 (6 bases). Germline loops: CDR1 SGHTA, CDR2 FQGTGA. This CDR3 has 13 amino acids. V was cut by 5 bases and J by 1 base, with 8 bases left in between. CDR3 DNA: TGTGCCAGCAGCCGGACAGCCCAAGAGACCCAGTACTTC. Its protein is CASSRTAQETQYF.

The chain couples TRBV19 to TRBJ2-7; perhaps D is TRBD1 or TRBD2 (7 bases each). V shed 7 bases and J shed 0 bases, with 16 bases lying between them. Germline CDR1 and CDR2: LNHDA and SQIVND (reference sequence). This CDR3 has 15 residues. The CDR3 DNA reads as TGTGCCAGTACCTCAGGGGGAGGGCCCTCCTACGAGCAGTACTTC. Translation gives CASTSGGGPSYEQYF. The full variable domain, rest sourced from reference TRBV19 and TRBJ2-7, is DGGITQSPKYLFRKEGQNVTLSCEQNLNHDAMYWYRQDPGQGLRLIYYSQIVNDFQKGDIAEGYSVSREKKESFPLTVTSAQKNPTAFYLCASTSGGGPSYEQYFGPGTRLTVT.

This clone was picked up a small number of times. The gene calls are TRBV27 and TRBJ2-5; D is ambiguous. In germline, CDR1 is MNHEY, CDR2 SMNVEV (reference sequence). This CDR3 region has 12 residues. Trimming removed 5 bases at V and 4 bases at J, with 8 bases between. The CDR3 nucleotides are TGTGCCAGCAGTAAACCCGGAGAGACCCAGTACTTC. This sequence encodes CASSKPGETQYF.

The rearrangement links TRBV28 to TRBJ2-1; possibly TRBD2 for D (6 bases). The germline gives CDR1 MDHEN, CDR2 SYDVKM. This CDR3 region has 16 residues. V gave up 7 bases and J gave up 9 bases, with 25 bases separating them. The CDR3 protein is CASTSAGPRAWGEQFF. The DNA for the CDR3 is TGTGCCAGCACGTCTGCGGGACCCCGGGCCTGGGGTGAGCAGTTCTTC.

The chain uses TRBV7-9 and TRBJ2-3, with D possibly being TRBD2 (5 bases). Between the trimmed V and J ends, which lost 0 bases and 6 bases, there was a span of 10 bases. Germline V gene lookup returns CDR1 SEHNR and CDR2 FQNEAQ (reference sequence). The CDR3 is made up of 14 amino acids. CDR3 bases: TGTGCCAGCAGCTTAGCGGGAGTACGGGATACGCAGTATTTT. Translation gives CASSLAGVRDTQYF.

The V gene is TRBV10-1, the J gene TRBJ2-3; 9 bases fit TRBD2. The germline gives CDR1 WNHNN, CDR2 SYGVQD (reference sequence). The trim removed 3 bases at V and 8 bases at J, leaving 9 bases unmatched. This CDR3 has 15 residues. For the CDR3, the DNA is TGCGCCAGCAGTGATGGGAGCGGGGGGCTAGGTACGCAGTATTTT. Amino acid sequence: CASSDGSGGLGTQYF.

V and J are TRBV6-1 and TRBJ1-2; D might be TRBD1 (5 bases). V was trimmed by 8 bases and J by 8 bases, leaving 18 bases between them. The V gene's germline CDR1 is MNHNS and CDR2 SASEGT. The CDR3 has 13 residues. In DNA form, the CDR3 reads TGTGCCAGCCAACCCGAGGGGTCCAGGGGCTACACCTTC. The encoded protein is CASQPEGSRGYTF.

This CDR3 is CASSSTGGSEQYF. The CDR3 DNA follows: TGTGCCAGCAGCTCGACCGGCGGCTCCGAGCAGTACTTC. The genes are TRBV5-4 and TRBJ2-7; D remains ambiguous. V was cut by 3 bases and J by 6 bases, with 13 bases left in between. This CDR3 contains 13 residues. Germline V lookup: CDR1 SGHNT, CDR2 YYREEE (reference sequence).

The table lists this clone with a count of one. The genes are TRBV7-6 and TRBJ2-1, with D hard to call. The CDR3 contains 15 residues. Germline V lookup: CDR1 SGHVS, CDR2 FNYEAQ. Between the trimmed V and J ends, which lost 2 bases and 4 bases, there was a span of 12 bases. The CDR3 DNA reads as TGTGCCAGCAGCTTATTGCGAGGTTCTTACAATGAGCAGTTCTTC. It translates to CASSLLRGSYNEQFF.

This clone appeared a single time. V gene TRBV5-5 combines with J gene TRBJ2-3, with D possibly TRBD1 on 6 matching bases. This CDR3 contains 14 residues. V dropped 1 base and J dropped 4 bases, with 10 bases sitting between them. The V gene's germline CDR1 is SGHKS and CDR2 YYEKEE (reference sequence). In DNA form, the CDR3 reads TGTGCCAGCAGCTTGAGGGGGTTATCAGATACGCAGTATTTT. It encodes CASSLRGLSDTQYF. The full variable domain, its missing parts supplied by reference TRBV5-5 and TRBJ2-3, is DAGVTQSPTHLIKTRGQQVTLRCSPISGHKSVSWYQQVLGQGPQFIFQYYEKEERGRGNFPDRFSARQFPNYSSELNVNALLLGDSALYLCASSLRGLSDTQYFGPGTRLTVL.

The chain is built from TRBV7-7 and TRBJ2-1, with 8 bases fitting TRBD2. Germline V gene data show CDR1 as SSHAT and CDR2 as FNYEAQ (reference sequence). CDR3 length: 13 residues. The CDR3 reads CARRVAGFDEQFF. As DNA, the CDR3 is TGTGCTAGGCGGGTAGCGGGATTCGATGAGCAGTTCTTC.

The V gene is TRBV5-4, the J gene TRBJ2-7; the match to TRBD2 covers 13 bases. The CDR3 loop spans 17 amino acids. With 4 bases clipped from V and 3 bases from J, the junction kept 10 bases outside the gene matches. CDR1 is SGHNT, CDR2 YYREEE, per germline (reference sequence). CDR3 sequence (DNA): TGTGCCAGCAGCGGGGGACTAGCGGGACGGCTGCTCTACGAGCAGTACTTC. It is translated as CASSGGLAGRLLYEQYF.

This chain connects TRBV29-1 to TRBJ2-3; D uncertain. V was pared by 0 bases and J by 1 base, with 5 bases between. In germline, CDR1 is SQVTM, CDR2 ANQGSEA. The CDR3 runs to 13 residues. This CDR3 is CSVEDSGTDTQYF. Written as DNA, the CDR3 is TGCAGCGTTGAAGACAGTGGCACAGATACGCAGTATTTT.

V gene TRBV5-1 combines with J gene TRBJ2-7; TRBD2 matches 10 bases. Unmatched junction bases numbered 11, after V lost 7 bases and J lost 4 bases. CDR3 length: 15 amino acids. Germline CDR1 SGHRS, CDR2 YFSETQ. The CDR3 here is CASSYTGTSVYEQYF. The CDR3 DNA reads as TGCGCCAGCTCCTATACCGGGACTAGCGTATACGAGCAGTACTTC.

The chain combines TRBV2 with TRBJ2-6, with D possibly TRBD1 on 5 matching bases. V shed 7 bases and J shed 0 bases, with 10 bases lying between them. Germline values: CDR1 SNHLY, CDR2 FYNNEI. The CDR3 extends over 15 amino acids. CDR3 residues: CASTKGVSGANVLTF. The CDR3, as DNA: TGTGCCAGCACCAAAGGGGTCTCTGGGGCCAACGTCCTGACTTTC.

This clone was counted only a few times. The rearrangement links TRBV7-3 to TRBJ1-1; tentative D call: TRBD1 (6 bases). Deletions cut 4 bases from V and 1 base from J, with 13 bases between. The CDR3 extends over 15 amino acids. Germline CDR1 is SGHTA and CDR2 is FQGTGA. The CDR3, as DNA: TGTGCCAGCAGCTCGTCTCAGGGGAAGAACACTGAAGCTTTCTTT. It specifies CASSSSQGKNTEAFF.

In this sample, this clone turned up a few times. It differs at one base from a far larger clone, so likely a read error. The chain carries TRBV18 and TRBJ1-1, with D unresolved. The CDR3 consists of 13 residues. The V and J ends lost 5 bases and 5 bases respectively, with 12 bases between them. Germline V CDR1 and CDR2: KGHSH, LQKENI. The CDR3 bases are TGTGCCAGCTCATTATACGTGTGGACTGAAGCTTTCTTT. It is translated as CASSLYVWTEAFF.

The chain combines TRBV7-7 with TRBJ2-5; TRBD2 agrees at 8 bases. CDR1 is SSHAT, CDR2 FNYEAQ, per germline (reference sequence). The CDR3 runs 16 residues. The junction had 12 bases not matched to a gene; V was cut back by 5 bases and J by 4 bases. The CDR3 region has the DNA TGTGCCAGCAGCAGAACCCGGACTAGCTTGGGAGAGACCCAGTACTTC. It is translated as CASSRTRTSLGETQYF.

This sequence joins TRBV7-2 and TRBJ1-5; D remains ambiguous. Germline V gene data show CDR1 as SGHTA and CDR2 as FQGNSA. Trimming took off 4 bases at V and 4 bases at J, with 8 bases between the two ends. The CDR3 totals 13 residues. The CDR3 is CASSWVSNQPQHF. The CDR3, as DNA: TGTGCCAGCAGCTGGGTTTCGAATCAGCCCCAGCATTTT.

The chain employs TRBV9 and TRBJ2-3; no clear D. This CDR3 has 13 residues. Germline CDR1 SGDLS, CDR2 YYNGEE. V dropped 0 bases and J dropped 7 bases, with 9 bases sitting between them. The CDR3 sequence is CASSVAEPYTQYF. CDR3 nucleotide sequence: TGTGCCAGCAGCGTAGCTGAGCCGTATACGCAGTATTTT.

V and J are TRBV18 and TRBJ1-2, with 10 bases matching TRBD1. Germline CDR1 reads KGHSH; CDR2 reads LQKENI. The CDR3 extends over 14 amino acids. V shed 3 bases, J shed 4 bases, and the junction held 2 bases outside the gene matches. The DNA of the CDR3 is TGTGCCAGCTCACCGACAGGGGGCGGCTATGGCTACACCTTC. Translating it yields CASSPTGGGYGYTF.

This clone has just one count. The chain employs TRBV11-2 and TRBJ2-5, with D maybe TRBD1 (5 bases). Per the germline V gene, CDR1 is SGHAT and CDR2 is FQNNGV. V lost 1 base to trimming and J lost 4 bases, with 10 bases between them. CDR3 length: 14 residues. The CDR3 region has the DNA TGTGCCAGCAGCTTAGCACTGCAGGGAGAGACCCAGTACTTC. Protein: CASSLALQGETQYF.

This clone has more than one count but fewer than ten. The rearrangement joins TRBV30 to TRBJ2-1, with TRBD2 matching 9 bases. Trimming cost V 2 bases and J 3 bases; bases outside gene matches: 2. Germline V gene sequence: CDR1 GTSNPN, CDR2 SVGIG (reference sequence). The CDR3 is 14 residues long. In DNA, the CDR3 is TGTGCCTGGAGTAGGACTAGCGACTACAATGAGCAGTTCTTC. The encoded protein is CAWSRTSDYNEQFF.

Here the CDR3 DNA reads TGTGCCAGCATTCAGGAGGCCGCGCGCCACGAAGCTTTCTTT. Its translation is CASIQEAARHEAFF. The rearrangement joins TRBV2 to TRBJ1-1; D call uncertain. Germline V gene lookup returns CDR1 SNHLY and CDR2 FYNNEI. The V end was cut by 7 bases, the J end by 8 bases, with 20 bases between. The CDR3 runs 14 residues.

This clone was recorded once. The chain recombines TRBV6-5 with TRBJ2-5, with D possibly TRBD1 on 6 matching bases. Deletions cut 4 bases from V and 11 bases from J, with 26 bases between. The V gene's germline CDR1 is MNHEY and CDR2 SVGAGI. The CDR3 is 16 residues long. The CDR3 DNA follows: TGTGCCAGCAGTTTCACCTCCTCCAGGGGAAGGAATCTGCAGTACTTC. Amino acids: CASSFTSSRGRNLQYF.

V gene TRBV29-1 combines with J gene TRBJ2-3, with D possibly being TRBD1 (5 bases). Germline-derived CDR1 and CDR2 are SQVTM and ANQGSEA. This CDR3 spans 15 amino acids. Trimming cost V 7 bases and J 8 bases, with 25 bases left between them. The CDR3 DNA sequence: TGCAGCGCAGTTAGGATGGCAGGGCCGGAAGGTACGCAGTATTTT. This sequence encodes CSAVRMAGPEGTQYF.